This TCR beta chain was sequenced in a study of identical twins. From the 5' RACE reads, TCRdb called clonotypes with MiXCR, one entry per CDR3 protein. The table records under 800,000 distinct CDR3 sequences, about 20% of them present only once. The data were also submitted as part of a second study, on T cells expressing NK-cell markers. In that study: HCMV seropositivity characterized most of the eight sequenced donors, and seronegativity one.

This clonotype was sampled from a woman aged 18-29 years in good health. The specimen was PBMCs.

CDR3 DNA: TGTGCCAGCTCAAGGGACAGGGAATCTGGCTACACCTTC. This codes for CASSRDRESGYTF. The gene calls are TRBV18 and TRBJ1-2, with 9 positions matching TRBD1. Losses at the gene ends were 5 bases for V and 7 bases for J; bases not matched to a gene: 5. This CDR3 region has 13 residues. The V gene's germline CDR1 is KGHSH and CDR2 LQKENI.